These T cell receptor beta chains were read from a single sample in a study of Graves' ophthalmopathy and Graves' hyperthyroidism. In TCRdb, the multiplex PCR reads were re-called with MiXCR into one record per CDR3 protein. The sample holds about 740,000 distinct CDR3 sequences, roughly 41% seen once. Sample: peripheral blood. These TCRs come from an adult man with Graves' ophthalmopathy. The CDR3 runs from the conserved cysteine through the conserved F or W. The D gene is left open where the match is weak. Rows may omit the clone size; those that give it use once, few, many or a size class.

- TRBD2 TRBJ2-7 TRBV13 CASSPRLAGDYEQYF TGTGCCAGCAGCCCTCGACTAGCGGGGGACTACGAGCAGTACTTC
- TRBD1 TRBJ2-7 TRBV29-1 CSVTGTGRSYEQYF TGCAGCGTTACCGGGACAGGGAGGTCCTACGAGCAGTACTTC
- - TRBJ1-6 TRBV6-1 CASSFKYSPLHF TGTGCCAGCAGTTTCAAATATTCACCCCTCCACTTT
- - TRBJ1-1 TRBV10-3 CASSDKLEGWTEAFF TGTGCCAGCAGTGATAAATTGGAGGGCTGGACTGAAGCTTTCTTT
- - TRBJ2-7 TRBV7-9 CASSQGRGQGSYEQYF TGCGCCAGCAGCCAAGGGCGGGGGCAGGGATCCTACGAGCAGTACTTC
- TRBD1 TRBJ1-5 TRBV24-1 CATSDPRGAGQPQHF TGTGCCACCAGTGACCCCAGGGGGGCGGGACAGCCCCAGCATTTT
many - TRBJ2-6 TRBV20-1 CSARPLLGGPSGANVLTF TGCAGTGCTAGGCCCCTACTAGGTGGTCCCTCTGGGGCCAACGTCCTGACTTTC
- - TRBJ2-7 TRBV7-6 CASSPVPPEFSLSYEQYF TGTGCCAGCAGCCCAGTACCCCCAGAATTCAGCCTCTCCTACGAGCAGTACTTC
many TRBD1 TRBJ1-4 TRBV10-3 CAISAGQGGKEKLFF TGTGCCATCAGTGCTGGACAGGGTGGCAAGGAAAAACTGTTTTTT
- - TRBJ1-6 TRBV25-1 CASRESYNSPLHF TGTGCCAGCAGGGAATCCTATAATTCACCCCTCCACTTT
- TRBD1 TRBJ2-7 TRBV10-3 CAISQGQSYEQYF TGTGCCATCAGCCAGGGACAGTCCTACGAGCAGTACTTC
- - TRBJ2-2 TRBV25-1 CASSLEGRDFSTGELFF TGTGCCAGCAGCTTGGAGGGCAGGGACTTTAGCACCGGGGAGCTGTTTTTT
once - TRBJ2-2 TRBV7-9 CASSPVGALNTGELFF TGTGCCAGCAGCCCAGTGGGGGCCTTAAACACCGGGGAGCTGTTTTTT
- TRBD1 TRBJ1-2 TRBV29-1 CSVEDRGSGGYTF TGCAGCGTTGAGGACAGGGGCTCTGGTGGCTACACCTTC
- - TRBJ2-3 TRBV19 CASGRRDTQYF TGTGCCAGCGGAAGGAGAGATACGCAGTATTTT
few - TRBJ2-7 TRBV6-2/TRBV6-3 CASRGGNYEQYF TGTGCCAGCAGAGGCGGGAACTACGAGCAGTACTTC
many - TRBJ1-1 TRBV9 CASSRNAGVTEAFF TGTGCCAGCTCTCGCAACGCAGGGGTAACTGAAGCTTTCTTT
- TRBD1 TRBJ2-2 TRBV2 CASKGGASGELFF TGTGCCAGCAAAGGGGGCGCGTCCGGGGAGCTGTTTTTT
- - TRBJ2-1 TRBV29-1 CSVEGLPYNEQFF TGCAGCGTTGAAGGCCTCCCTTACAATGAGCAGTTCTTC
many - TRBJ1-1 TRBV7-9 CASSPFRGAEAFF TGTGCCAGCAGCCCTTTTAGGGGCGCTGAAGCTTTCTTT
few - TRBJ2-7 TRBV20-1 CSAPRKASEQYF TGCAGTGCGCCTAGAAAAGCAAGCGAGCAGTACTTC
many TRBD2 TRBJ2-7 TRBV10-3 CAIRGLAGEQYF TGTGCCATCAGGGGACTAGCGGGGGAGCAGTACTTC
- - TRBJ1-5 TRBV10-2 CASSDPSGAGSNQPQHF TGCGCCAGCAGTGACCCCTCAGGGGCCGGGAGCAATCAGCCCCAGCATTTT
- - TRBJ1-4 TRBV20-1 CSAPSPGTNEKLFF TGCAGTGCTCCCTCCCCAGGGACTAATGAAAAACTGTTTTTT
- - TRBJ1-5 TRBV20-1 CSASAEAVNQPQHF TGCAGTGCTAGCGCAGAGGCCGTCAATCAGCCCCAGCATTTT
few TRBD1 TRBJ2-7 TRBV19 CASSIDRVEQYF TGTGCCAGTAGTATCGACAGGGTCGAGCAGTACTTC
- - TRBJ1-6 TRBV10-3 CASRSRTLYNSPLHF TGTGCCAGCAGGTCACGGACCCTCTATAATTCACCCCTCCACTTT
few TRBD1 TRBJ1-2 TRBV9 CASSVGTGQGFGYTF TGTGCCAGCAGCGTAGGTACCGGACAGGGGTTCGGCTACACCTTC
- - TRBJ1-5 TRBV20-1 CSASQTDGGRNQPQHF TGCAGTGCTAGTCAGACGGACGGAGGGCGCAATCAGCCCCAGCATTTT
many - TRBJ1-6 TRBV7-9 CASSLIADSSPLHF TGTGCCAGCAGCTTAATCGCGGATAGCTCACCCCTCCACTTT
many - TRBJ1-2 TRBV7-9 CAGQGSFDYGYTF TGTGCCGGCCAGGGGTCTTTCGACTATGGCTACACCTTC
- - TRBJ2-7 TRBV29-1 CSLKSRGEQYF TGCAGTTTAAAGAGCCGGGGCGAGCAGTACTTC
- - TRBJ2-7 TRBV16 CASSQWEGRSYEQYF TGTGCCAGCAGCCAATGGGAAGGACGCTCCTACGAGCAGTACTTC
- - TRBJ2-7 TRBV2 CASSVSALGDSYF TGTGCCAGCAGTGTCTCCGCCCTTGGGGATTCGTACTTC
many - TRBJ1-2 TRBV20-1 CSATGGSNYGYTF TGCAGTGCTACCGGGGGGAGTAACTATGGCTACACCTTC
- TRBD1 TRBJ2-7 TRBV7-3 CASSLTTGLYEQYF TGTGCCAGCAGCCTAACGACAGGGCTATACGAGCAGTACTTC
many TRBD1 TRBJ1-5 TRBV9 CASSFAGTGNQPQHF TGTGCCAGCAGCTTCGCAGGGACAGGCAATCAGCCCCAGCATTTT
- TRBD2 TRBJ2-1 TRBV20-1 CSARLLAGADEQFF TGCAGTGCTAGACTACTAGCGGGGGCGGATGAGCAGTTCTTC
many - TRBJ1-1 TRBV7-9 CASIAARAGTMNTEAFF TGTGCCAGCATCGCAGCCCGAGCAGGAACTATGAACACTGAAGCTTTCTTT
few TRBD2 TRBJ2-2 TRBV7-3 CASSAGTSGSANTGELFF TGTGCCAGCAGCGCCGGGACTAGCGGGAGCGCGAACACCGGGGAGCTGTTTTTT
- - TRBJ2-1 TRBV11-1 CASSLGPNEQFF TGTGCCAGCAGCTTAGGTCCCAATGAGCAGTTCTTC
few - TRBJ1-1 TRBV19 CASSITGKGTEAFF TGTGCCAGTAGTATAACAGGGAAGGGTACTGAAGCTTTCTTT